The 30 T cell receptor beta chains below were found in one sample sequenced in a study of regulatory T cells in long-lasting Graves disease. Time point in this sample: newly diagnosed GD, antithyroid drugs for less than 3 months. Generation of the TCR library employed RNA extracted from PBMCs. Researchers made TCR beta libraries by using iRepertoire HTBI primers and running Arm-PCR on CDR3 regions. TCRdb reanalysed the multiplex PCR reads using MiXCR and keeps one entry per CDR3 protein. This table holds roughly 520,000 distinct CDR3 sequences, around 12% found once. These same records also appear under a second study, on T cells in Graves' hyperthyroidism and ophthalmopathy.

Source: peripheral blood mononuclear cells (PBMCs), taken at new diagnosis, from a patient treated with antithyroid drugs. The source is a woman in her twenties or thirties with Graves disease.

This clonotype was recorded at least ten times. The genes are TRBV11-2 and TRBJ2-7; 7 positions agree with TRBD1. J was trimmed by 1 base and V by 5 bases; bases with no gene match: 8. Germline CDR1 SGHAT, CDR2 FQNNGV. This CDR3 is built from 15 residues. This CDR3 reads CASSPIPGQSYEQYF. CDR3 nucleotides: TGTGCCAGCAGCCCTATACCGGGACAGTCCTACGAGCAGTACTTC.

This clonotype was detected many times. V is TRBV28 and J is TRBJ1-5; D unclear. Germline V gene lookup returns CDR1 MDHEN and CDR2 SYDVKM. The CDR3 extends over 14 amino acids. V gave up 7 bases and J gave up 7 bases, with 17 bases separating them. This CDR3 reads CASKSTPPRQPQHF. The CDR3 DNA reads TGTGCCAGCAAATCAACCCCCCCGCGGCAGCCCCAGCATTTT.

Ten or more counts support this clonotype. The J gene is TRBJ2-7, the V gene TRBV30; D uncertain. V was shortened by 0 bases and J by 2 bases, with 14 bases between the two germline ends. The germline V gene has CDR1 GTSNPN and CDR2 SVGIG (reference sequence). The CDR3 spans 15 residues. The CDR3 reads CAWSVVWQKTYEQYF. CDR3 sequence (DNA): TGTGCCTGGAGTGTAGTTTGGCAAAAGACCTACGAGCAGTACTTC.

This clonotype has ten or more counts. The J gene is TRBJ1-5, the V gene TRBV12-3 or TRBV12-4; a possible D gene is TRBD1 (5 bases). The CDR3 is 15 amino acids. Trimming stripped 3 bases from V and 2 bases from J, with 11 bases between. The CDR3 here is CASSLGLVGNQPQHF. In DNA form, the CDR3 reads TGTGCCAGCAGTTTGGGACTAGTGGGCAATCAGCCCCAGCATTTT.

This clonotype was found many times. The chain combines TRBV3-1 with TRBJ2-1; tentatively, D is TRBD2 (5 bases). Germline V gene data show CDR1 as LGHDT and CDR2 as YNNKEL (reference sequence). The length of the CDR3 is 17 residues. Trimming shortened V by 3 bases and J by 0 bases, and 15 bases separated the two germline ends. In DNA form, the CDR3 reads TGTGCCAGCAGCCACCGGACTGTCACCTTCTCCTACAATGAGCAGTTCTTC. The encoded protein is CASSHRTVTFSYNEQFF.

This clonotype was counted ten times or more. CDR3 loop: CASSFMATSYNEQFF. The CDR3 DNA follows: TGTGCCAGCAGTTTCATGGCGACCTCCTACAATGAGCAGTTCTTC. V gene TRBV12-3 or TRBV12-4 combines with J gene TRBJ2-1; D remains unclear. The V gene lost 3 bases and the J gene lost 0 bases, with 9 bases spanning the gap. This CDR3 region has 15 residues.

This clonotype was seen a handful of times. This chain uses TRBV15 with TRBJ2-1; tentative D call: TRBD2 (5 bases). CDR3 length: 13 residues. V was pared by 3 bases and J by 8 bases, with 11 bases between. In germline, CDR1 is LNHNV, CDR2 YYDKDF (reference sequence). The CDR3 nucleotides are TGTGCCACCAGCAGGGCCCCCGGGGATGAGCAGTTCTTC. Encoded protein: CATSRAPGDEQFF. Looking up the rest from reference TRBV15 and TRBJ2-1 gives the full variable domain: DAMVIQNPRYQVTQFGKPVTLSCSQTLNHNVMYWYQQKSSQAPKLLFHYYDKDFNNEADTPDNFQSRRPNTSFCFLDIRSPGLGDTAMYLCATSRAPGDEQFFGPGTRLTVL.

This clonotype was found many times. The chain uses TRBV24-1 and TRBJ2-7; 9 nucleotides align to TRBD1. V dropped 6 bases and J dropped 1; count of bases not matched to a gene: 6. The germline V gene has CDR1 KGHDR and CDR2 SFDVKD. The CDR3 runs to 15 residues. Written as DNA, the CDR3 is TGTGCCACCAGTCCCGGAGGGACAGGGTCCTACGAGCAGTACTTC. Protein sequence: CATSPGGTGSYEQYF.

The chain has TRBV4-3 and TRBJ2-3, with 7 bases lining up with TRBD1. The CDR3 has 17 amino acids. The J segment lost 5 bases and the V segment lost 1 base, leaving 12 bases of the junction unmatched. The germline gives CDR1 LGHNA, CDR2 YSLEER. The DNA for the CDR3 is TGCGCCAGCAGCCAAGGGACAGGTCGCTGGGGCAAAGATACGCAGTATTTT. Its translation: CASSQGTGRWGKDTQYF.

The table lists this clonotype with many counts. The chain recombines TRBV10-3 with TRBJ2-1; D is uncertain. This CDR3 comprises 15 residues. Germline CDR1 is ENHRY and CDR2 is SYGVKD. With 3 bases removed from V and 1 base from J, the gap between germline ends came to 10 bases. The CDR3 DNA reads TGTGCCATCAGTGATACAACCAGGTCCTACAATGAGCAGTTCTTC. Its protein is CAISDTTRSYNEQFF.

The table lists this clonotype with many counts. The chain is built from TRBV28 and TRBJ2-7; D may be TRBD2 (6 bases). Trimming stripped 4 bases from V and 6 bases from J, with 13 bases between. The CDR3 has 13 residues. In germline, CDR1 is MDHEN, CDR2 SYDVKM. CDR3 amino acids: CASSSGGIREQYF. The CDR3 DNA follows: TGTGCCAGCAGTTCGGGCGGGATCCGCGAGCAGTACTTC.

This clonotype occurred many times. J is TRBJ2-3 and V is TRBV2, with TRBD2 matching over 12 bases. CDR1 SNHLY and CDR2 FYNNEI come from the germline V gene. The V segment lost 5 bases and the J segment 4 bases; nucleotides outside the gene matches: 4. This CDR3 region has 15 residues. This chain's CDR3 is CASSRTSGIADTQYF. The CDR3 DNA follows: TGTGCCAGCAGTCGGACTAGCGGGATTGCAGATACGCAGTATTTT. The complete variable domain, with remaining parts taken from reference TRBV2 and TRBJ2-3, reads EPEVTQTPSHQVTQMGQEVILRCVPISNHLYFYWYRQILGQKVEFLVSFYNNEISEKSEIFDDQFSVERPDGSNFTLKIRSTKLEDSAMYFCASSRTSGIADTQYFGPGTRLTVL.

This clonotype came up many times. The chain couples TRBV28 to TRBJ1-2; 8 nucleotides match TRBD1. Trimming at V came to 3 bases and at J to 6 bases, leaving 9 bases not matched to a gene. Germline V gene lookup returns CDR1 MDHEN and CDR2 SYDVKM. The CDR3 contains 15 residues. CDR3 coding DNA: TGTGCCAGCAGTTTCCAGGGGGCAGTACGGCATGGCTACACCTTC. This gives the protein CASSFQGAVRHGYTF.

This clonotype was recorded many times. The chain is built from TRBV30 and TRBJ1-5; a possible D gene is TRBD1 (6 bases). Trimming removed 4 bases at V and 0 bases at J, with 7 bases between. The germline V gene has CDR1 GTSNPN and CDR2 SVGIG (reference sequence). The CDR3 has 13 residues. The DNA for the CDR3 is TGTGCCTGGACGGACAGTAGCAATCAGCCCCAGCATTTT. Amino acids: CAWTDSSNQPQHF.

This clonotype was observed many times. V usage is TRBV24-1 and J usage is TRBJ2-1; D is possibly TRBD2 (6 bases). The V and J ends lost 4 bases and 6 bases respectively, with 12 bases between them. CDR3 length: 14 residues. Germline assignment: CDR1 KGHDR and CDR2 SFDVKD. The CDR3 nucleotides are TGTGCCACCAGTGAGCTCGGGAGCGGCAATGAGCAGTTCTTC. Translating it yields CATSELGSGNEQFF.

The rearrangement joins TRBV10-3 to TRBJ2-7, with D maybe TRBD1 (5 bases). V lost 4 bases and J lost 3, with 10 bases in between. The germline V gene has CDR1 ENHRY and CDR2 SYGVKD. This CDR3 spans 13 amino acids. CDR3: CAISAQVHYEQYF. The CDR3, as DNA: TGTGCCATCAGTGCACAGGTCCACTACGAGCAGTACTTC.

This clonotype was recorded at least ten times. The rearrangement uses TRBV12-3 or TRBV12-4 and TRBJ2-2, with D possibly being TRBD2 (5 bases). Trimming cost V 5 bases and J 3 bases, with 10 bases left between them. CDR3 size: 14 residues. CDR3 region: CASSRGLYTGELFF. For the CDR3, the DNA is TGTGCCAGCAGTCGAGGACTTTACACCGGGGAGCTGTTTTTT.

This clonotype was counted at least ten times. This chain connects TRBV29-1 to TRBJ1-1, with TRBD1 matching over 12 bases. The germline CDR1 and CDR2 sequences are SQVTM and ANQGSEA. V dropped 6 bases and J dropped 3; count of bases not matched to a gene: 8. The CDR3 spans 15 residues. The CDR3 is CSVPGTGGLYTEAFF. The CDR3 region has the DNA TGCAGCGTCCCCGGGACAGGGGGCTTGTACACTGAAGCTTTCTTT. The variable domain in full, with the rest retrieved from reference TRBV29-1 and TRBJ1-1, is SAVISQKPSRDICQRGTSLTIQCQVDSQVTMMFWYRQQPGQSLTLIATANQGSEATYESGFVIDKFPISRPNLTFSTLTVSNMSPEDSSIYLCSVPGTGGLYTEAFFGQGTRLTVV.

The chain recombines TRBV19 with TRBJ1-1; TRBD1 aligns across 8 bases. Germline V gene sequence: CDR1 LNHDA, CDR2 SQIVND (reference sequence). V shed 5 bases and J 5 bases; nucleotides not matched to a gene: 7. There are 14 residues in the CDR3. The CDR3 reads CASSYQGAGTEAFF. The CDR3 nucleotides are TGTGCCAGTAGTTACCAGGGGGCGGGAACTGAAGCTTTCTTT. Variable domain in full (rest from reference TRBV19 and TRBJ1-1): DGGITQSPKYLFRKEGQNVTLSCEQNLNHDAMYWYRQDPGQGLRLIYYSQIVNDFQKGDIAEGYSVSREKKESFPLTVTSAQKNPTAFYLCASSYQGAGTEAFFGQGTRLTVV.

Comments on this clonotype: This likely stems from a read error, as it lies one base from a far larger clone. The CDR3 end shows no conserved phenylalanine or tryptophan, and so a read error is likely. The chain carries TRBV2 and TRBJ2-1, with no clear D. The J call is in doubt because the DNA end fits TRBJ2-5 better. From germline, CDR1 is SNHLY and CDR2 FYNNEI. This CDR3 region has 14 residues. The CDR3 loop reads CASSGHSEQETQYL. CDR3 bases: TGTGCCAGCAGTGGGCACAGCGAACAAGAGACCCAGTACCTC.

In its sample, this clonotype was seen many times. One end of the junction is discordant with germline, which a read error may explain. The genes are TRBV11-2 and TRBJ2-1; 7 bases align to TRBD2. CDR1 is SGHAT and CDR2 is FQNNGV in the germline V gene. The length of the CDR3 is 17 residues. This chain's CDR3 is CASSFGLADVSYNEQFF. The CDR3 DNA is TGCGCCAGCAGCTTTGGTCTAGCGGACGTCTCCTACAATGAGCAGTTCTTC.

This clonotype came up many times. The rearrangement uses TRBV2 and TRBJ1-2; 8 bases fit TRBD1. Germline V gene sequence: CDR1 SNHLY, CDR2 FYNNEI. The CDR3 has 16 residues. With 5 bases clipped from V and 2 bases from J, the junction kept 10 bases outside the gene matches. In nucleotides, the CDR3 is TGTGCCAGCAGTTTAACCGGGACAGGCCACAACTATGGCTACACCTTC. Protein: CASSLTGTGHNYGYTF.

The V and J genes are TRBV20-1 and TRBJ1-2; D is uncertain. The CDR3 covers 13 residues. Trimming stripped 3 bases from V and 7 bases from J, with 15 bases between. The germline V gene encodes CDR1 DFQATT and CDR2 SNEGSKA (reference sequence). This CDR3 reads CSASPPLGGGYTF. CDR3 DNA: TGCAGTGCTAGTCCCCCCCTAGGTGGTGGCTACACCTTC.

Many counts were recorded for this clonotype. This chain uses TRBV2 with TRBJ2-7; TRBD1 aligns across 10 bases. The V and J ends lost 5 bases and 7 bases, in that order; junction bases with no gene match: 5. This CDR3 has 13 residues. Germline CDR1 SNHLY, CDR2 FYNNEI. This chain's CDR3 is CASSPRTGGEQYF. The CDR3 coding sequence is TGTGCCAGCAGTCCTCGGACAGGGGGAGAGCAGTACTTC.

There are many counts of this clonotype. The J gene is TRBJ2-7, the V gene TRBV19; TRBD1 is a possible D gene (6 bases). Germline lookup yields CDR1 LNHDA and CDR2 SQIVND (reference sequence). The CDR3 spans 14 residues. Between the trimmed V and J ends, which lost 5 bases and 3 bases, there was a span of 14 bases. The CDR3 DNA follows: TGTGCCAGTAGTTCCACGACAGGATACTACGAGCAGTACTTC. Protein: CASSSTTGYYEQYF.

The rearrangement joins TRBV2 to TRBJ1-5; D possibly corresponds to TRBD1 (5 bases). The germline V gene has CDR1 SNHLY and CDR2 FYNNEI. V dropped 6 bases and J dropped 7 bases, with 16 bases sitting between them. This CDR3 is built from 14 residues. CDR3 coding DNA: TGTGCCAGCAGACCCGGGGGGGGGTGGCAGCCCCAGCATTTT. As protein: CASRPGGGWQPQHF.

This clonotype was counted at least ten times. This chain joins TRBV18 and TRBJ1-1; the D gene is possibly TRBD1 (6 bases). CDR1 and CDR2 (germline): KGHSH, LQKENI. V was pared by 1 base and J by 10 bases, with 13 bases between. The CDR3 runs to 13 residues. Here the CDR3 reads CASSPLGGEAAFF. The CDR3 bases are TGTGCCAGCTCACCACTAGGGGGTGAAGCAGCTTTCTTT.

This rearrangement joins TRBV5-1 to TRBJ2-7, with a weak D call TRBD1 (6 bases). The CDR3 consists of 14 residues. Germline V gene data show CDR1 as SGHRS and CDR2 as YFSETQ. V lost 2 bases, J lost 3 bases, and 12 bases lay in between. Written as DNA, the CDR3 is TGCGCCAGCAGCTTCCCGGACAGATTCTACGAGCAGTACTTC. Its protein product is CASSFPDRFYEQYF.

This clonotype came up many times. CDR3 region: CASSPRTSGGGKTQYF. Written as DNA, the CDR3 is TGTGCCAGTAGTCCACGGACTAGCGGGGGCGGAAAGACCCAGTACTTC. The rearrangement uses TRBV19 and TRBJ2-5, with 13 positions matching TRBD2. V lost 5 bases and J lost 6; bases outside the gene matches: 9. CDR1 and CDR2 (germline): LNHDA, SQIVND (reference sequence). There are 16 residues in the CDR3.

This clonotype was counted at least ten times. The rearrangement uses TRBV20-1 and TRBJ2-5, with 7 bases that match TRBD2. This CDR3 has 15 amino acids. Germline values: CDR1 DFQATT, CDR2 SNEGSKA (reference sequence). V trimming: 6 bases; J trimming: 3 bases; junction bases outside the gene matches: 13. The CDR3 sequence is CSASPGGEGKETQYF. CDR3 sequence (DNA): TGCAGTGCCAGCCCAGGCGGGGAGGGGAAAGAGACCCAGTACTTC.